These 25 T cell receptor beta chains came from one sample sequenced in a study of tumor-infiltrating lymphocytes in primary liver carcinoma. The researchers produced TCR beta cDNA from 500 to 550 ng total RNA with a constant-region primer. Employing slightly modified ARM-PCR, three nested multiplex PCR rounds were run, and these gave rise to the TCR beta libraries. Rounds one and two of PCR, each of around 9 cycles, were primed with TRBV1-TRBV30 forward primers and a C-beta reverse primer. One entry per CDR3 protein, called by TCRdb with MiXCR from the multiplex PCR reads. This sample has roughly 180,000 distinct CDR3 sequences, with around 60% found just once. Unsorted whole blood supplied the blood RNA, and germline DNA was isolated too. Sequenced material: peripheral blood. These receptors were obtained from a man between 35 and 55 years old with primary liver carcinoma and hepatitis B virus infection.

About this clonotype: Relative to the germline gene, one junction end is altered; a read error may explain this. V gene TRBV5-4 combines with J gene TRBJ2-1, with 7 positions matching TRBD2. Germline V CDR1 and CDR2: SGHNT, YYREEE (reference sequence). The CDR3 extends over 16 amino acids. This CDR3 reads CANSTREASGNNEQFF. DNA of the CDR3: TGTGCCAACAGCACACGGGAGGCTAGCGGAAACAATGAGCAGTTCTTC. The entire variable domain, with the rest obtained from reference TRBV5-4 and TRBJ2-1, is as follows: ETGVTQSPTHLIKTRGQQVTLRCSSQSGHNTVSWYQQALGQGPQFIFQYYREEENGRGNFPPRFSGLQFPNYSSELNVNALELDDSALYLCANSTREASGNNEQFFGPGTRLTVL.

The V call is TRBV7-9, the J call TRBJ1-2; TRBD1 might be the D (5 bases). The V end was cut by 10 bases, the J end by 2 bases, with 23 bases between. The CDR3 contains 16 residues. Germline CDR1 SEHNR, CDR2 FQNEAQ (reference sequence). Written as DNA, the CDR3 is TGTGCCATCAGGGACGGACGGTTCCAACTCAACTATGGCTACACCTTC. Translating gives CAIRDGRFQLNYGYTF. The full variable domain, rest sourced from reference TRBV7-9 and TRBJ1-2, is DTGVSQNPRHKITKRGQNVTFRCDPISEHNRLYWYRQTLGQGPEFLTYFQNEAQLEKSRLLSDRFSAERPKGSFSTLEIQRTEQGDSAMYLCAIRDGRFQLNYGYTFGSGTRLTVV.

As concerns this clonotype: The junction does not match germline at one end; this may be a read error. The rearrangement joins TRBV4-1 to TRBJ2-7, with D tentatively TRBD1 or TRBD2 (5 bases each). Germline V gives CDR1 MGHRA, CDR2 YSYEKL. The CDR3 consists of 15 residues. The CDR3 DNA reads TGCGCCAGCAGCCCACCTAGGGGTTATGGGAGCGAGCATTACTTC. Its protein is CASSPPRGYGSEHYF.

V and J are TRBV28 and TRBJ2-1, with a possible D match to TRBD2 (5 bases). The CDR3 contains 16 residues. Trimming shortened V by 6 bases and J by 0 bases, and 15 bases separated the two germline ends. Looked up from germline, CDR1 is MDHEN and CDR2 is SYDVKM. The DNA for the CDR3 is TGTGCCAGCAGCCCTTCGGAGCGGAGCTCCTACAATGAGCAGTTCTTC. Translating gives CASSPSERSSYNEQFF.

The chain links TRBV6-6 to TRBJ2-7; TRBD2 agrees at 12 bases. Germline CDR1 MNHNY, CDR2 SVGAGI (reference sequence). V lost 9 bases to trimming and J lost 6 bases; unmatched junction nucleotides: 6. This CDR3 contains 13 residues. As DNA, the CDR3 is TGTGCCAGTTCGACTAGCGGGAGTGGCGAGCAGTACTTC. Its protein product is CASSTSGSGEQYF.

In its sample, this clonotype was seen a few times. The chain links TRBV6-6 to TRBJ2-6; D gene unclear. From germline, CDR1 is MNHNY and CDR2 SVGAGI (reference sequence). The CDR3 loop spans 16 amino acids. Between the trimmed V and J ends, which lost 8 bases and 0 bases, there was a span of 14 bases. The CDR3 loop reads CASYDGHLSGANVLTF. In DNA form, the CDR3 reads TGTGCCAGCTACGACGGCCACCTCTCTGGGGCCAACGTCCTGACTTTC.

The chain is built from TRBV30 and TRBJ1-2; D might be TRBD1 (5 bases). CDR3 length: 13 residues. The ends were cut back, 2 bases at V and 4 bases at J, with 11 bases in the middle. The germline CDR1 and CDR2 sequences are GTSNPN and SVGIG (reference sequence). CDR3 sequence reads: CAWSLGDGYGYTF. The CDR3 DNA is TGTGCCTGGAGTTTAGGGGATGGCTATGGCTACACCTTC. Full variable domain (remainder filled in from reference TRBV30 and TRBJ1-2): SQTIHQWPATLVQPVGSPLSLECTVEGTSNPNLYWYRQAAGRGLQLLFYSVGIGQISSEVPQNLSASRPQDRQFILSSKKLLLSDSGFYLCAWSLGDGYGYTFGSGTRLTVV.

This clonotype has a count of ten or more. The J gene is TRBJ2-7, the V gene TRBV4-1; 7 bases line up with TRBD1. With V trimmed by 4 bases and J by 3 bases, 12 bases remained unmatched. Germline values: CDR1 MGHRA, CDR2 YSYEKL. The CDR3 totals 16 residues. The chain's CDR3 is CASSPKSLGQFYEQYF. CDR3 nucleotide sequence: TGCGCCAGCAGCCCTAAAAGCCTGGGACAGTTCTACGAGCAGTACTTC.

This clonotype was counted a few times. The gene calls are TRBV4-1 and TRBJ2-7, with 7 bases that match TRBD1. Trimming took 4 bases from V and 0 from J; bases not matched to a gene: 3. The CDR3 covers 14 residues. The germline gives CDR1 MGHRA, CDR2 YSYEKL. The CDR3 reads CASSPGQNSYEQYF. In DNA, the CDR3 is TGCGCCAGCAGCCCGGGACAGAACTCCTACGAGCAGTACTTC.

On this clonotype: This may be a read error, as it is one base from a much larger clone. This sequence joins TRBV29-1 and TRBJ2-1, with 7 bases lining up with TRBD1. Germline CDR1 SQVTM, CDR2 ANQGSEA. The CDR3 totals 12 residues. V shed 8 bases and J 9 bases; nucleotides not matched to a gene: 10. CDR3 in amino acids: CSISGTAFEQFF. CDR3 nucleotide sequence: TGCAGCATTTCCGGGACAGCCTTTGAGCAGTTCTTC.

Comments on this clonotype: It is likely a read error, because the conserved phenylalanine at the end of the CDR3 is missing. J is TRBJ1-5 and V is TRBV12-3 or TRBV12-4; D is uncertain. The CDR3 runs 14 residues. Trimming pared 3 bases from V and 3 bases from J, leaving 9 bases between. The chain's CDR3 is CASSFGYNNQPQHI. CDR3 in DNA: TGTGCCAGCAGTTTCGGGTATAACAATCAGCCCCAGCATATT.

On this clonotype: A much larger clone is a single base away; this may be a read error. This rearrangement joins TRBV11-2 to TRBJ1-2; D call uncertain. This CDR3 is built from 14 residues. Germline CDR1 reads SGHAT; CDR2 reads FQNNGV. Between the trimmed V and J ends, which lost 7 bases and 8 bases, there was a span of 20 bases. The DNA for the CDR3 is TGTGCCAGCAACCCTCGGGGAGGGAACGACGGCTACACCTTC. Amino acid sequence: CASNPRGGNDGYTF.

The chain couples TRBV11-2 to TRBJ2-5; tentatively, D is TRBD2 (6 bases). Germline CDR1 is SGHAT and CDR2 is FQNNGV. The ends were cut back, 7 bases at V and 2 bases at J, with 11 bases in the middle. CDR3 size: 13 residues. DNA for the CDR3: TGTGCCAGCATTGACCGGGGGCAAGAGACCCAGTACTTC. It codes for CASIDRGQETQYF.

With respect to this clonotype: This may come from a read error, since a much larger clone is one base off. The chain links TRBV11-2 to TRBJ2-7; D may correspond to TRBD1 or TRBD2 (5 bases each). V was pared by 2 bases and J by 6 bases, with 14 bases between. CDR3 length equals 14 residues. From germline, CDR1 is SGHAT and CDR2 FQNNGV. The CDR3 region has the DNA TGTGCCAGCAGCTTAACCCGGGACCCCTGCGAGCAGTACTTC. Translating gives CASSLTRDPCEQYF.

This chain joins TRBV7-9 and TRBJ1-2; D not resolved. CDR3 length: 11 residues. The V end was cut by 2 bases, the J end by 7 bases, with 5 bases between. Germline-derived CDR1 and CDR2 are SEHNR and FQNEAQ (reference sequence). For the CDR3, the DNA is TGTGCCAGCAGCTTATCTGGTGGCTACACCTTC. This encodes CASSLSGGYTF.

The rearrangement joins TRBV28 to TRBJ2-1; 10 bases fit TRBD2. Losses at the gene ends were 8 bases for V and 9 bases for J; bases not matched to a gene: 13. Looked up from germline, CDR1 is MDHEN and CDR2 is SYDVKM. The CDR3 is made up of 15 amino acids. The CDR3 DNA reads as TGTGCCAGCGCGGTAAGGGGGCTAGCGGGAGCTGAGCAGTTCTTC. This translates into CASAVRGLAGAEQFF.

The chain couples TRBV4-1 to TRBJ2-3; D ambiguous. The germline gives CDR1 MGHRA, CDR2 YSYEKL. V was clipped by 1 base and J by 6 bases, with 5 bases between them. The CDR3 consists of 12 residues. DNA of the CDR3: TGCGCCAGCAGCCAAGTGACGGATACGCAGTATTTT. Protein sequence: CASSQVTDTQYF.

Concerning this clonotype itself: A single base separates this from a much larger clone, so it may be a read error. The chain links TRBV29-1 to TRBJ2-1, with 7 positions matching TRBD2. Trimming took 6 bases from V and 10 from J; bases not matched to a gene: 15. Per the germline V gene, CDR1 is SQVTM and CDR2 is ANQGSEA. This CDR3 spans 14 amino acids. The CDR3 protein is CSVARMLAESEQFF. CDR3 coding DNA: TGCAGCGTCGCCCGAATGCTAGCGGAAAGCGAGCAGTTCTTC.

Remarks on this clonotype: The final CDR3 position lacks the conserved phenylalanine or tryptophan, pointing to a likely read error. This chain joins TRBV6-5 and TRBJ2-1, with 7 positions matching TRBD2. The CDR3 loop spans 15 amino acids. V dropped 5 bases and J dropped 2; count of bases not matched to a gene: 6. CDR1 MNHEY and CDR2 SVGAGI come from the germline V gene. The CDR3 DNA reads TGTGCCAGCAGTCCCGGTCTAGCGGCCTACAATGAGCAGTTCTCC. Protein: CASSPGLAAYNEQFS.

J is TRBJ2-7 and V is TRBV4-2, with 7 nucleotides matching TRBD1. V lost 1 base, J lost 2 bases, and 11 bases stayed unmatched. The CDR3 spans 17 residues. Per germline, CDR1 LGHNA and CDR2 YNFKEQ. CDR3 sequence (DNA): TGTGCCAGCAGCCAAGGGCAACAGGGGAATTTTCCCTACGAGCAGTACTTC. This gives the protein CASSQGQQGNFPYEQYF.

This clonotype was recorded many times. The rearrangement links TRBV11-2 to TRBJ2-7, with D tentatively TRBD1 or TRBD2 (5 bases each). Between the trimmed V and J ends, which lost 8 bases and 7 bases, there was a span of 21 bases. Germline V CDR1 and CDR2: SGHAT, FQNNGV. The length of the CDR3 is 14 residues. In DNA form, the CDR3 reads TGTGCCAGCGGTATGGGACCCTATCTTAGTGAGCAGTACTTC. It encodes CASGMGPYLSEQYF.

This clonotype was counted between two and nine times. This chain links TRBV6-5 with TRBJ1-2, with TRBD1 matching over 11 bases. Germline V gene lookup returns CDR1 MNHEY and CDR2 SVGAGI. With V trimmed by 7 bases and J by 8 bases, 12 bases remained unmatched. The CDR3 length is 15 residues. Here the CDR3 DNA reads TGTGCCAGCAATCTATCACCGGGACAGGGGGTCGGCTACACCTTC. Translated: CASNLSPGQGVGYTF.

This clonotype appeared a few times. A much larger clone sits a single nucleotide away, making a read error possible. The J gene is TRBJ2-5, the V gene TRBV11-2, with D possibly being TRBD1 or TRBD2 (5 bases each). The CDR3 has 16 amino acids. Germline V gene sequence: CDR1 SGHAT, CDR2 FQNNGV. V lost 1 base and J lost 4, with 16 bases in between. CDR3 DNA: TGTGCCAGCAGCTTAGGGGGAGTAGGGGCCGCAGAGACCCAGTACTTC. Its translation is CASSLGGVGAAETQYF.

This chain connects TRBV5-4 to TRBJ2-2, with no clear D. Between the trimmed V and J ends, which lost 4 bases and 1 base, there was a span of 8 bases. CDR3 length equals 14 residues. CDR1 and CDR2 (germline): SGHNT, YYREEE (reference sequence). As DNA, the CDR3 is TGTGCCAGCAGCCTCCTCAAGAACACCGGGGAGCTGTTTTTT. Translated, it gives CASSLLKNTGELFF.

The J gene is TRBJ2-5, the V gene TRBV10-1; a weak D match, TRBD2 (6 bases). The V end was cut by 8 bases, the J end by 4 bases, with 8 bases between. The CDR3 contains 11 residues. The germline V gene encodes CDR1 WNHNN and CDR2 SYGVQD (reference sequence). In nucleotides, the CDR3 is TGCGCCAGCCCGCGGGGAGAGACCCAGTACTTC. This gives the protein CASPRGETQYF.